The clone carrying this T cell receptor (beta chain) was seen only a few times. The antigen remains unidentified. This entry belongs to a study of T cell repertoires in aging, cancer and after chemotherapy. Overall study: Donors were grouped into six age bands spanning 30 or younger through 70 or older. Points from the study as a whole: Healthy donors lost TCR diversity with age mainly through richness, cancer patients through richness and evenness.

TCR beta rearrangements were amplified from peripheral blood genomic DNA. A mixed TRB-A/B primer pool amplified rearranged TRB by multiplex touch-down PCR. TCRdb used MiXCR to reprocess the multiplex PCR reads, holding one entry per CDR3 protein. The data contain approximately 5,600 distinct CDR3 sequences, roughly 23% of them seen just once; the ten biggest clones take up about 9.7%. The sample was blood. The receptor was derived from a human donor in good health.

CDR3 sequence: CASSRGGAGQETQYF. The CDR3 bases are TGTGCCAGCAGCCGCGGAGGGGCAGGTCAAGAGACCCAGTACTTC. The V and J genes are TRBV12-3 or TRBV12-4 and TRBJ2-5, with TRBD2 as a possible D gene (6 bases). This CDR3 comprises 15 residues. With 6 bases removed from V and 2 bases from J, the gap between germline ends came to 16 bases.